The 25 T cell receptor beta chains presented below share a single source sample, sequenced in a study of T cell responses to AZD1222 COVID-19 vaccine. Here immunoSEQ multiplex PCR was the method, and the copy in TCRdb shows in-frame clones only, minus some. The sample records some 130,000 clones, about 93% being singletons. Sequenced material: peripheral blood, taken 28 days after the second AZD1222 dose. All receptors come from an adult who received the AZD1222 COVID-19 vaccine.

A remark on this clone: Within the sample, other DNA sequences also encode this same CDR3. The genes are TRBV2 and TRBJ2-3, with a weak D call TRBD1 (6 bases). Germline CDR1 is SNHLY and CDR2 is FYNNEI. The CDR3 is 12 amino acids. Trimming stripped 6 bases from V and 3 bases from J, with 7 bases between. The DNA for the CDR3 is TGTGCCAGCAGCAGGGGTACAGATACGCAGTATTTT. Translated: CASSRGTDTQYF.

The chain couples TRBV10-3 to TRBJ2-7, with 8 positions matching TRBD1. The CDR3 loop spans 15 amino acids. V lost 5 bases and J lost 0; bases outside the gene matches: 6. Looked up from germline, CDR1 is ENHRY and CDR2 is SYGVKD. The CDR3 region has the DNA TGTGCCATCAGTTTACAGGGGGTTAGCTCCTACGAGCAGTACTTC. This gives the protein CAISLQGVSSYEQYF.

This chain connects TRBV18 to TRBJ1-2; tentatively, D is TRBD1 (5 bases). Germline values: CDR1 KGHSH, CDR2 LQKENI. This CDR3 has 12 amino acids. Trimming removed 4 bases at V and 13 bases at J, with 16 bases between. CDR3 bases: TGTGCCAGCTCACTGTCCCGGGAGGGGCGCACCTTC. As protein: CASSLSREGRTF.

CDR3 residues: CAGKNTGELFF. In DNA form, the CDR3 reads TGTGCCGGAAAAAACACCGGGGAGCTGTTTTTT. The rearrangement uses TRBV30 and TRBJ2-2, with D hard to call. CDR3 size: 11 residues. Germline V gene lookup returns CDR1 GTSNPN and CDR2 SVGIG (reference sequence). V was pared by 8 bases and J by 2 bases, with 6 bases between.

Here the CDR3 DNA reads TGCGCCAGCAGTCCCCGGGACAGCAATCAGCCCCAGCATTTT. Protein: CASSPRDSNQPQHF. The chain joins TRBV4-1 to TRBJ1-5, with D possibly being TRBD1 (5 bases). The CDR3 has 14 residues. V was clipped by 6 bases and J by 1 base, with 10 bases between them. Germline values: CDR1 MGHRA, CDR2 YSYEKL.

The chain employs TRBV16 and TRBJ2-7, with a tentative D call TRBD1 (5 bases). This CDR3 is built from 15 residues. The germline CDR1 and CDR2 sequences are KGHSY and FQNENV. Trimming removed 7 bases at V and 3 bases at J, with 19 bases between. The CDR3 loop is CASTEGAGSLYEQYF. The CDR3 DNA reads TGTGCCAGCACCGAAGGGGCCGGCTCCCTCTACGAGCAGTACTTC.

The chain links TRBV4-1 to TRBJ2-6, with a possible D match to TRBD2 (5 bases). Germline assignment: CDR1 MGHRA and CDR2 YSYEKL. CDR3 length equals 16 residues. Trimming stripped 0 bases from V and 3 bases from J, with 9 bases between. The CDR3 sequence: CASSQESGGGANVLTF. CDR3 nucleotide sequence: TGCGCCAGCAGCCAAGAAAGCGGTGGTGGGGCCAACGTCCTGACTTTC.

V is TRBV4-2 and J is TRBJ2-7, with D hard to call. This CDR3 has 14 residues. The V and J ends lost 1 base and 1 base respectively, with 8 bases between them. Germline CDR1 LGHNA, CDR2 YNFKEQ. The CDR3 nucleotides are TGTGCCAGCAGCCAAGTCGGCCAGTCCTACGAGCAGTACTTC. Residues: CASSQVGQSYEQYF.

This clone was observed a single time. V and J are TRBV6-2 or TRBV6-3 and TRBJ2-7, with D perhaps matching TRBD1 (6 bases). The CDR3 spans 13 residues. With 4 bases removed from V and 4 bases from J, the gap between germline ends came to 11 bases. Germline V gene lookup returns CDR1 MNHEY and CDR2 SVGEGT. The CDR3 loop is CASSWGPYYEQYF. CDR3 DNA sequence: TGTGCCAGCAGTTGGGGGCCGTATTACGAGCAGTACTTC.

This clone was detected once. This chain joins TRBV7-6 and TRBJ1-6; a possible D gene is TRBD1 (6 bases). This CDR3 has 22 residues. Trimming left V 5 bases short and J 8 bases short, with 37 bases between. Germline V gene lookup returns CDR1 SGHVS and CDR2 FNYEAQ. DNA of the CDR3: TGTGCCAGCAGCCCCCTAGTTTTAAGACAGGCCAATTTTCTAAGTTCCCATTCACCCCTCCACTTT. Translation gives CASSPLVLRQANFLSSHSPLHF. The variable domain in full, with the rest retrieved from reference TRBV7-6 and TRBJ1-6, is GAGVSQSPRYKVTKRGQDVALRCDPISGHVSLYWYRQALGQGPEFLTYFNYEAQQDKSGLPNDRFSAERPEGSISTLTIQRTEQRDSAMYRCASSPLVLRQANFLSSHSPLHFGNGTRLTVT.

The V and J genes are TRBV5-1 and TRBJ1-2; D unresolved. Trimming cost V 0 bases and J 3 bases, with 9 bases left between them. CDR1 is SGHRS and CDR2 is YFSETQ in the germline V gene. The CDR3 covers 14 residues. CDR3 in DNA: TGCGCCAGCAGCTTGGACGCAGACTACTATGGCTACACCTTC. Its translation is CASSLDADYYGYTF.

This clone came up once. V gene TRBV6-6 combines with J gene TRBJ2-3; tentative D call: TRBD2 (6 bases). Between the trimmed V and J ends, which lost 7 bases and 2 bases, there was a span of 13 bases. The CDR3 is 14 residues long. Germline values: CDR1 MNHNY, CDR2 SVGAGI (reference sequence). The CDR3 nucleotides read TGTGCCAGCAATACGGGACTCCTCACAGATACGCAGTATTTT. This encodes CASNTGLLTDTQYF.

The genes are TRBV18 and TRBJ2-1; D may be TRBD1 (5 bases). Deletions cut 3 bases from V and 4 bases from J, with 10 bases between. The CDR3 is 14 residues long. CDR1 and CDR2 (germline): KGHSH, LQKENI. The DNA of the CDR3 is TGTGCCAGCTCACCCCCGACAGTATACAATGAGCAGTTCTTC. Amino acids: CASSPPTVYNEQFF.

The CDR3 nucleotides read TGTGCCAGCAGCAGGGCGGGGAAAATCACAGATACGCAGTATTTT. It is translated as CASSRAGKITDTQYF. The chain combines TRBV21-1 with TRBJ2-3; the table's D gene call, TRBD2, was not cross checked with the DNA. TRBV21-1 is given as a pseudogene. This CDR3 is built from 15 residues.

V usage is TRBV5-4 and J usage is TRBJ2-3; D possibly uses TRBD1 or TRBD2 (6 bases each). The V end lost 7 bases, the J end lost 2 bases, and 17 bases lay between the germline ends. CDR1 and CDR2 (germline): SGHNT, YYREEE (reference sequence). The CDR3 covers 15 residues. CDR3 nucleotides: TGTGCCAGCGGCCTGGGGGGCAGCTACACAGATACGCAGTATTTT. This codes for CASGLGGSYTDTQYF. The full variable domain, completed using reference TRBV5-4 and TRBJ2-3, is ETGVTQSPTHLIKTRGQQVTLRCSSQSGHNTVSWYQQALGQGPQFIFQYYREEENGRGNFPPRFSGLQFPNYSSELNVNALELDDSALYLCASGLGGSYTDTQYFGPGTRLTVL.

CDR3 nucleotide sequence: TGTGCCAGCAGCTCCCAGGGTAGGGCTTGGAATGAGCAGTTCTTC. It encodes CASSSQGRAWNEQFF. The chain joins TRBV11-2 to TRBJ2-1; D might be TRBD1 (5 bases). The CDR3 is 15 amino acids. V lost 4 bases and J lost 7, with 17 bases in between. The germline V gene has CDR1 SGHAT and CDR2 FQNNGV.

V is TRBV5-4 and J is TRBJ2-5, with unresolved D. The CDR3 runs 15 residues. V was clipped by 0 bases and J by 6 bases, with 15 bases between them. Germline V gene lookup returns CDR1 SGHNT and CDR2 YYREEE (reference sequence). The CDR3 region has the DNA TGTGCCAGCAGCTTGGGTCAAGAATTGGGAAAGACCCAGTACTTC. Translating it yields CASSLGQELGKTQYF.

The genes are TRBV7-8 and TRBJ2-3; 7 bases are shared with TRBD1. The CDR3 has 15 amino acids. CDR1 SGHVS and CDR2 FQNEAQ come from the germline V gene. J was trimmed by 2 bases and V by 11 bases; bases with no gene match: 13. The DNA of the CDR3 is TGTGCCTCCATCAGACAGGGACAGTCCACAGATACGCAGTATTTT. Translating gives CASIRQGQSTDTQYF.

The chain joins TRBV6-5 to TRBJ2-2; tentative D call: TRBD1 (6 bases). The ends were cut back, 2 bases at V and 7 bases at J, with 11 bases in the middle. Germline CDR1 reads MNHEY; CDR2 reads SVGAGI. This CDR3 is 14 amino acids long. The CDR3 loop is CASSYNRVHGELFF. DNA for the CDR3: TGTGCCAGCAGTTACAACAGGGTTCACGGGGAGCTGTTTTTT.

This rearrangement joins TRBV6-5 to TRBJ1-2, with 7 bases lining up with TRBD1. The CDR3 sequence is 14 residues long. V shed 9 bases, J shed 8 bases, and the junction held 15 bases outside the gene matches. The germline CDR1 and CDR2 sequences are MNHEY and SVGAGI. For the CDR3, the DNA is TGTGCCAGTACTCGTGTCAGGGGGAGCACCGGCTACACCTTC. Amino acid sequence: CASTRVRGSTGYTF.

The chain has TRBV3-1 (or the pseudogene TRBV3-2) and TRBJ1-5, with D possibly being TRBD1 (6 bases). Germline lookup yields CDR1 LGHDT and CDR2 YNNKEL (reference sequence). V was pared by 1 base and J by 8 bases, with 12 bases between. This CDR3 is 14 amino acids long. CDR3 in DNA: TGTGCCAGCAGCCAAGGCCTGGGGGCTGAGCCCCAGCATTTT. This gives the protein CASSQGLGAEPQHF.

The V gene is TRBV5-1, the J gene TRBJ1-2; 7 nucleotides agree with TRBD1. The CDR3 contains 12 residues. Germline V CDR1 and CDR2: SGHRS, YFSETQ. V shed 4 bases and J 8 bases; nucleotides not matched to a gene: 5. The CDR3 sequence: CASSPDREGYTF. CDR3 bases: TGCGCCAGCAGCCCTGACAGGGAAGGCTACACCTTC.

The chain has TRBV19 and TRBJ2-1; D not certain. Germline-derived CDR1 and CDR2 are LNHDA and SQIVND (reference sequence). The CDR3 runs 13 residues. V lost 0 bases and J 6 bases, leaving 6 bases between the germline ends. CDR3 sequence: CASSIDQVNEQFF. In DNA form, the CDR3 reads TGTGCCAGTAGTATAGATCAGGTCAATGAGCAGTTCTTC.

V usage is TRBV27 and J usage is TRBJ1-2; D unresolved. CDR1 is MNHEY, CDR2 SMNVEV, per germline (reference sequence). This CDR3 is built from 14 residues. V lost 3 bases to trimming and J lost 7 bases, with 15 bases between them. CDR3 nucleotides: TGTGCCAGCAGTTTCGGCAGGCGCCGGGGTGGCTACACCTTC. Protein product: CASSFGRRRGGYTF.

This sequence joins TRBV19 and TRBJ1-4, with 8 bases matching TRBD1. With 4 bases clipped from V and 8 bases from J, the junction kept 12 bases outside the gene matches. Germline values: CDR1 LNHDA, CDR2 SQIVND (reference sequence). CDR3 length: 16 residues. CDR3 region: CASSRGTTGVLEKLFF. The CDR3, as DNA: TGTGCCAGTAGTAGGGGGACGACAGGGGTTTTGGAAAAACTGTTTTTT.